These 14 T cell receptor beta chains originate from one sample sequenced in a study of T cell responses to AZD1222 COVID-19 vaccine. Libraries were prepared by immunoSEQ multiplex PCR; TCRdb keeps only in-frame clonotypes and omits some of them. The sample holds 130,000 to 150,000 clones, under 95% seen once. Sample: peripheral blood, taken on day 0 of AZD1222 vaccination. The source of these receptors is an adult in good health.

Only one count was recorded for this clone. The genes are TRBV6-2 or TRBV6-3 and TRBJ2-7, with 7 positions matching TRBD2. In germline, CDR1 is MNHEY, CDR2 SVGEGT. The CDR3 extends over 18 amino acids. Trimming at V came to 0 bases and at J to 1 base, leaving 12 bases not matched to a gene. The CDR3 loop is CASSYSNVPGGASYEQYF. As DNA, the CDR3 is TGTGCCAGCAGTTACTCGAATGTCCCGGGAGGCGCTTCCTACGAGCAGTACTTC.

CDR3 sequence reads: CATRGMAEQFF. Here the CDR3 DNA reads TGTGCCACCAGGGGGATGGCTGAGCAGTTCTTC. V and J are TRBV24-1 and TRBJ2-1; D remains ambiguous. The V and J ends lost 7 bases and 9 bases respectively, with 9 bases between them. Germline loops: CDR1 KGHDR, CDR2 SFDVKD. The CDR3 loop spans 11 amino acids.

This clone was recorded only once. J is TRBJ1-1 and V is TRBV28, with D hard to call. Trimming removed 5 bases from V and 1 base from J, with 14 bases in between. From germline, CDR1 is MDHEN and CDR2 SYDVKM. This CDR3 has 15 amino acids. The CDR3 here is CASSQVQSPNTEAFF. The DNA of the CDR3 is TGTGCCAGCAGTCAGGTACAGAGCCCGAACACTGAAGCTTTCTTT.

V usage is TRBV28 and J usage is TRBJ2-1; D may be TRBD2 (6 bases). The CDR3 is made up of 16 amino acids. Germline lookup yields CDR1 MDHEN and CDR2 SYDVKM. The V end lost 4 bases, the J end lost 4 bases, and 17 bases lay between the germline ends. CDR3 nucleotides: TGTGCCAGCAGTTCCCCAGCGGGCGTATCTTACAATGAGCAGTTCTTC. It is translated as CASSSPAGVSYNEQFF.

The chain combines TRBV18 with TRBJ1-1; D perhaps matches TRBD1 (5 bases). Germline V CDR1 and CDR2: KGHSH, LQKENI. Between the trimmed V and J ends, which lost 6 bases and 0 bases, there was a span of 17 bases. The CDR3 spans 16 residues. The DNA for the CDR3 is TGTGCCAGCTCCCGCGCCGGGGGTTCCATGAACACTGAAGCTTTCTTT. It translates to CASSRAGGSMNTEAFF.

This chain links TRBV19 with TRBJ2-2; 11 nucleotides agree with TRBD2. Germline CDR1 and CDR2: LNHDA and SQIVND (reference sequence). The CDR3 contains 16 residues. The J segment lost 5 bases and the V segment lost 1 base, leaving 3 bases of the junction unmatched. The CDR3 sequence is CASSIVTSGRTGELFF. For the CDR3, the DNA is TGTGCCAGTAGTATAGTCACTAGCGGGAGAACCGGGGAGCTGTTTTTT. Full variable domain (outside the CDR3, taken from reference TRBV19 and TRBJ2-2): DGGITQSPKYLFRKEGQNVTLSCEQNLNHDAMYWYRQDPGQGLRLIYYSQIVNDFQKGDIAEGYSVSREKKESFPLTVTSAQKNPTAFYLCASSIVTSGRTGELFFGEGSRLTVL.

The chain combines TRBV28 with TRBJ2-7; 8 nucleotides match TRBD1. CDR1 and CDR2 from the germline V gene are MDHEN and SYDVKM. Losses at the gene ends were 5 bases for V and 5 bases for J; bases not matched to a gene: 14. The CDR3 has 16 amino acids. CDR3 loop: CASSTIRGQGADEQYF. Written as DNA, the CDR3 is TGTGCCAGCAGTACCATCCGGGGGCAGGGGGCGGACGAGCAGTACTTC.

The rearrangement links TRBV5-1 to TRBJ1-1; D perhaps matches TRBD1 (5 bases). Trimming took off 0 bases at V and 1 base at J, with 10 bases between the two ends. This CDR3 has 15 amino acids. From germline, CDR1 is SGHRS and CDR2 YFSETQ. CDR3 nucleotide sequence: TGCGCCAGCAGCTTGGATACGGGGCGGAACACTGAAGCTTTCTTT. Translation gives CASSLDTGRNTEAFF. The whole variable domain, filled in from reference TRBV5-1 and TRBJ1-1, reads KAGVTQTPRYLIKTRGQQVTLSCSPISGHRSVSWYQQTPGQGLQFLFEYFSETQRNKGNFPGRFSGRQFSNSRSEMNVSTLELGDSALYLCASSLDTGRNTEAFFGQGTRLTVV.

V is TRBV30 and J is TRBJ2-7, with 7 bases that match TRBD2. The CDR3 contains 14 residues. V dropped 1 base and J dropped 4; count of bases not matched to a gene: 7. The germline V gene encodes CDR1 GTSNPN and CDR2 SVGIG (reference sequence). CDR3 residues: CAWSGGRTPYEQYF. In nucleotides, the CDR3 is TGTGCCTGGAGTGGCGGGAGAACTCCGTACGAGCAGTACTTC.

The rearrangement links TRBV28 to TRBJ1-1, with D hard to call. CDR1 and CDR2 from the germline V gene are MDHEN and SYDVKM. Trimming took off 3 bases at V and 1 base at J, with 15 bases between the two ends. The CDR3 length is 16 residues. CDR3 in DNA: TGTGCCAGCAGTTTCGCGAGGTTCAGCGGGAACACTGAAGCTTTCTTT. Encoded protein: CASSFARFSGNTEAFF.

The chain employs TRBV2 and TRBJ2-7, with 12 bases fitting TRBD2. V was clipped by 5 bases and J by 0 bases; unmatched bases: 5. CDR1 is SNHLY and CDR2 is FYNNEI in the germline V gene. This CDR3 region has 16 residues. This CDR3 is CASSFTSGGSSYEQYF. In nucleotides, the CDR3 is TGTGCCAGCAGTTTTACTAGCGGGGGGAGCTCCTACGAGCAGTACTTC.

V gene TRBV9 combines with J gene TRBJ2-7; D unresolved. The germline V gene has CDR1 SGDLS and CDR2 YYNGEE. The CDR3 length is 12 residues. V was clipped by 3 bases and J by 2 bases, with 6 bases between them. CDR3 in amino acids: CASSGTAYEQYF. CDR3 in DNA: TGTGCCAGCAGCGGAACAGCCTACGAGCAGTACTTC.

The chain couples TRBV28 to TRBJ1-5; D perhaps matches TRBD1 (6 bases). The V end lost 6 bases, the J end lost 2 bases, and 8 bases lay between the germline ends. The CDR3 spans 13 residues. Germline V gene lookup returns CDR1 MDHEN and CDR2 SYDVKM. The CDR3 DNA is TGTGCCAGCAGCTACAGGGGCAATCAGCCCCAGCATTTT. Its protein product is CASSYRGNQPQHF.

This clone was detected only once. The V gene is TRBV5-6, the J gene TRBJ1-5; D may be TRBD1 (5 bases). Germline assignment: CDR1 SGHDT and CDR2 YYEEEE. There are 14 residues in the CDR3. Trimming removed 3 bases from V and 2 bases from J, with 9 bases in between. In DNA, the CDR3 is TGTGCCAGCAGCTGGGGGATGGGCAATCAGCCCCAGCATTTT. This codes for CASSWGMGNQPQHF. Based on the CDR3 plus reference TRBV5-6 and TRBJ1-5, the full variable domain is DAGVTQSPTHLIKTRGQQVTLRCSPKSGHDTVSWYQQALGQGPQFIFQYYEEEERQRGNFPDRFSGHQFPNYSSELNVNALLLGDSALYLCASSWGMGNQPQHFGDGTRLSIL.